What follows are 13 T cell receptor beta chains derived from one specimen sequenced in a study of CD8 T cells in Susac syndrome. It was with random hexamers that roughly 0.45 to 1 ug RNA was reverse transcribed. TCRdb reanalysed the immunoSEQ multiplex PCR reads using MiXCR and keeps one entry per CDR3 protein. The table lists about 160,000 distinct CDR3 sequences, about 91% of them singletons. The sequenced sample was CD4+ T cells from PBMCs. Receptors were obtained from a human donor in good health.

The chain uses TRBV12-3 or TRBV12-4 and TRBJ2-2; a weak D match, TRBD1 (6 bases). The CDR3 is 13 residues long. The V end was cut by 3 bases, the J end by 5 bases, with 7 bases between. The CDR3 DNA reads TGTGCCAGCAGTTTCCAGGGGACCGGGGAGCTGTTTTTT. It yields the protein CASSFQGTGELFF.

This chain uses TRBV20-1 with TRBJ2-1, with TRBD2 as a possible D gene (6 bases). Trimming removed 1 base from V and 8 bases from J, with 15 bases in between. CDR1 DFQATT and CDR2 SNEGSKA come from the germline V gene (reference sequence). The CDR3 is 14 amino acids. This CDR3 reads CSARGGIGFDEQFF. Written as DNA, the CDR3 is TGCAGTGCTAGAGGCGGGATTGGATTCGATGAGCAGTTCTTC.

This sequence joins TRBV7-9 and TRBJ2-7, with D unclear. V gave up 2 bases and J gave up 4 bases, with 24 bases separating them. Germline V gene data show CDR1 as SEHNR and CDR2 as FQNEAQ (reference sequence). CDR3 size: 18 residues. CDR3 nucleotides: TGTGCCAGCAGCTTAAGGCGTGGGCACCCCCCCCTCCCGTACGAGCAGTACTTC. Translated: CASSLRRGHPPLPYEQYF.

The V call is TRBV30, the J call TRBJ2-1; 7 nucleotides align to TRBD2. The CDR3 sequence is 14 residues long. Germline CDR1 and CDR2: GTSNPN and SVGIG (reference sequence). The V segment lost 3 bases and the J segment 4 bases; nucleotides outside the gene matches: 6. The CDR3 reads CAWRVAGSYNEQFF. The CDR3 DNA sequence: TGTGCCTGGAGGGTAGCGGGTTCTTACAATGAGCAGTTCTTC.

The chain has TRBV20-1 and TRBJ1-1; no clear D. The germline gives CDR1 DFQATT, CDR2 SNEGSKA (reference sequence). The CDR3 has 12 amino acids. V shed 3 bases and J shed 3 bases, with 8 bases lying between them. The CDR3 DNA reads as TGCAGTGCTAGGTCCATGGACACTGAAGCTTTCTTT. It translates to CSARSMDTEAFF.

The chain couples TRBV9 to TRBJ2-7; 7 nucleotides agree with TRBD1. There are 15 residues in the CDR3. V lost 6 bases to trimming and J lost 0 bases; unmatched junction nucleotides: 9. The germline V gene has CDR1 SGDLS and CDR2 YYNGEE. DNA for the CDR3: TGTGCCAGCAATAGACAGGGCTCAAGCTCCTACGAGCAGTACTTC. Its translation is CASNRQGSSSYEQYF.

The rearrangement uses TRBV5-1 and TRBJ2-5, with D perhaps being TRBD1 or TRBD2 (5 bases each). The CDR3 sequence is 14 residues long. Germline V gene sequence: CDR1 SGHRS, CDR2 YFSETQ. V was pared by 4 bases and J by 1 base, with 11 bases between. CDR3: CASSEGPIQETQYF. In nucleotides, the CDR3 is TGCGCCAGCAGCGAGGGACCGATCCAAGAGACCCAGTACTTC.

The chain is built from TRBV6-2 or TRBV6-3 and TRBJ2-5; the match to TRBD1 covers 10 bases. Germline V lookup: CDR1 MNHEY, CDR2 SVGEGT. This CDR3 spans 15 amino acids. V shed 4 bases and J 5 bases; nucleotides not matched to a gene: 7. The CDR3 DNA reads TGTGCCAGCAGTTCCCGTGACAGGGGGCGGGAGACCCAGTACTTC. Its translation: CASSSRDRGRETQYF.

CDR3 nucleotide sequence: TGTGCCAGCAGCCAAGATGGTAGGGACGAGCAGTACTTC. The encoded protein is CASSQDGRDEQYF. The chain carries TRBV3-1 and TRBJ2-7; no definite D call. Trimming shortened V by 0 bases and J by 5 bases, and 8 bases separated the two germline ends. The CDR3 length is 13 residues. Germline V CDR1 and CDR2: LGHDT, YNNKEL (reference sequence).

This chain connects TRBV6-2 or TRBV6-3 to TRBJ1-1; 10 positions match TRBD1. V shed 6 bases and J 7 bases; nucleotides not matched to a gene: 5. The CDR3 length is 13 residues. Germline loops: CDR1 MNHEY, CDR2 SVGEGT. The CDR3 nucleotides are TGTGCCAGCAGGAGACAGGGGGCGGTTGAAGCTTTCTTT. Its protein is CASRRQGAVEAFF.

The chain is built from TRBV20-1 and TRBJ1-1, with TRBD1 matching 8 bases. With V trimmed by 3 bases and J by 3 bases, 6 bases remained unmatched. Germline V gene lookup returns CDR1 DFQATT and CDR2 SNEGSKA (reference sequence). This CDR3 spans 14 amino acids. The CDR3 protein is CSASAADRDTEAFF. The DNA of the CDR3 is TGCAGTGCTAGTGCAGCGGACAGGGACACTGAAGCTTTCTTT.

The genes are TRBV28 and TRBJ2-4; D is uncertain. Germline values: CDR1 MDHEN, CDR2 SYDVKM. The CDR3 spans 13 residues. V was pared by 6 bases and J by 9 bases, with 15 bases between. The chain's CDR3 is CASSLEARAIQYF. CDR3 bases: TGTGCCAGCAGCCTCGAAGCTAGGGCCATTCAGTACTTC.

This clonotype was counted a few times. The rearrangement joins TRBV5-1 to TRBJ2-7; D might be TRBD1 (6 bases). Trimming left V 1 base short and J 0 bases short, with 14 bases between. The germline CDR1 and CDR2 sequences are SGHRS and YFSETQ. The CDR3 runs to 16 residues. Written as DNA, the CDR3 is TGCGCCAGCAGCTTGTCGCCGGGACAACACTCCTACGAGCAGTACTTC. The encoded protein is CASSLSPGQHSYEQYF.